This T cell receptor (beta chain) was identified during a study of blood T cell repertoires in COVID-19. At the level of the study: COVID-19 samples from acute and convalescent phases originated in the United States, Italy and Spain. Sources were T cells, B-cell-depleted T cells, or PBMCs; the material itself was cDNA or gDNA.

Germline CDR1 reads SGHAT; CDR2 reads FQNNGV. J lost 1 base, V lost 4 bases, and 2 bases had no gene match. The CDR3 spans 15 residues. Methods used by the authors: It was from reference gene primer amplification that nucleated cell counts were estimated. Method: immunoSEQ multiplex PCR; TCRdb's copy keeps in-frame clones and lacks some. Clonal size and the V and J genes are those of that table, whereas D and trimming came from the DNA. The repertoire holds fewer than 120,000 clones, with roughly 91% as singletons. The TCR originated in a woman between 45 and 60 years old with acute or convalescent COVID-19. This chain links TRBV11-2 with TRBJ2-1; the match to TRBD1 covers 9 bases. Sample: peripheral blood. The CDR3 bases are TGTGCCAGCAGCTATGACAGGGGGTCCTACAATGAGCAGTTCTTC. It specifies CASSYDRGSYNEQFF.